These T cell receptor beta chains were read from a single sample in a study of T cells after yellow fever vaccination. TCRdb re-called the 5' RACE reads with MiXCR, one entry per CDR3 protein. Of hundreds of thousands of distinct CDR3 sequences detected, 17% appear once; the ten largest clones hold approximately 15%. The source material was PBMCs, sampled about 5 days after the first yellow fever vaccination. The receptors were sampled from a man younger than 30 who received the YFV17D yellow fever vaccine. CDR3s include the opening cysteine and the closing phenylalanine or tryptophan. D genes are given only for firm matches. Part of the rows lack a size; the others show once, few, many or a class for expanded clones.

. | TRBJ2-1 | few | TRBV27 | CASSFPPSYNEQFF
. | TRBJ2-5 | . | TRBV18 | CASSPGKQETQYF
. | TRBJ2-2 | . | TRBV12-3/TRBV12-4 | CASSSRWRINTGELFF
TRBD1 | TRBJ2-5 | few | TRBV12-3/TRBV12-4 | CASRMTGAETQYF
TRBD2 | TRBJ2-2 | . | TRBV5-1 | CASSFGREAGELFF
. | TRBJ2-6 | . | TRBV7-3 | CASSLSGGGLGANVLTF
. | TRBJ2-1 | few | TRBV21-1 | CASSKGQASSYNEQFF
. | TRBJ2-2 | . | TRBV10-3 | CAIGRGKSSGELFF
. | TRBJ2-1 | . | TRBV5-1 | CASSARYSRSNEQFF
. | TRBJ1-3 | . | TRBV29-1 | CSVEGETGNTIYF
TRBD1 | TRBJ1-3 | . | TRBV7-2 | CASSPWTGSSGNTIYF
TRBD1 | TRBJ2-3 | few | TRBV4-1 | CASRTGINTDTQYF
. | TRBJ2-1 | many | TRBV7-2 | CASSLVLRGGNEQFF
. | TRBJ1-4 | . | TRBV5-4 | CVSSSAGGEEEKLFF
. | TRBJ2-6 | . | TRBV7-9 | CASSLVTGANVLTF
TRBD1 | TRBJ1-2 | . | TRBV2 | CASSRQGAQGGYTF
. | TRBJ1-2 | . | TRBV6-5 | CASSYGSAYTYGYTF
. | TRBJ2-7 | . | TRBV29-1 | CSVEIGTRRSYEQYF
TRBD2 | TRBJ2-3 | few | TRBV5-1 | CASGQTGGAPVDTQYF
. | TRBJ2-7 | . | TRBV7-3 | CASSLSPRGDIYEQYF
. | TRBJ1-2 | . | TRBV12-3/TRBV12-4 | CASSLWEEGGYTF
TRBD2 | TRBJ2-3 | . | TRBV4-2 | CASSQERGTSPQYF
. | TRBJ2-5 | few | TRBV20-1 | CSARDPERAARETQYF
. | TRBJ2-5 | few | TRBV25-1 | CASSLGRGAGETQYF
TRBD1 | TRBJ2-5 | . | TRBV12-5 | CASGPWTGRQETQYF
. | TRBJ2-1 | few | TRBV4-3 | CASSQDLGGPPTNEQFF
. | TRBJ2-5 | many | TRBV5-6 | CASSRRSLGGETQYF
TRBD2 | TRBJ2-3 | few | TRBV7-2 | CASSRGLAGGLPSLQYF
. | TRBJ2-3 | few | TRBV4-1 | CASSQDVQWNTDTQYF
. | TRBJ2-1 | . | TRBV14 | CASSRSLQGGEQFF
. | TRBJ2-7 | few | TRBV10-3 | CAIQTDTTYEQYF
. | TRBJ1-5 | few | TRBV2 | CAVKHGRDQPQHF
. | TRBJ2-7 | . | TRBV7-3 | CASSVGTGVGYEQYF
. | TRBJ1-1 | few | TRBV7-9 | CASSLAMMNTEAFF
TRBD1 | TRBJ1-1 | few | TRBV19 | CASSSGTGRMNTEAFF
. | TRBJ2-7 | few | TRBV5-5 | CASSLASSKTAYEQYF
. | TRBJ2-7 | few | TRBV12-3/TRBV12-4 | CASRKRGGLHEQYF
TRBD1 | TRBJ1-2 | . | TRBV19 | CASRTGTDQFYGYTF
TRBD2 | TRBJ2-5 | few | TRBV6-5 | CASRLTSGEPGTQYF
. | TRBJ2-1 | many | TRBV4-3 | CASSHLDRVYNEQFF
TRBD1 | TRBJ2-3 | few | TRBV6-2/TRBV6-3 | CASSYSGTGSTDTQYF
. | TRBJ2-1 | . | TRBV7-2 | CASSPGLGPTEQFF
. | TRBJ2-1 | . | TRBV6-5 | CASSYSPRTFYEQFF
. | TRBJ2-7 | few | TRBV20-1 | CSANPRGMGTYEQYF
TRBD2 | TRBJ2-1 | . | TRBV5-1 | CASSYLGLAEDYNEQFF